Following are 30 T cell receptor beta chains from one sample sequenced in a study of blood T cell repertoires in COVID-19. The data were produced by immunoSEQ multiplex PCR, yet TCRdb's version contains in-frame clones alone and is incomplete. Among around 140,000 clones listed, roughly four fifths were seen once. The sequenced sample consisted of peripheral blood. These TCRs come from a human donor with acute or convalescent COVID-19. The donor label of this sample is uncertain.

The V gene is TRBV29-1, the J gene TRBJ2-5; 8 bases agree with TRBD2. This CDR3 region has 13 residues. Trimming cost V 4 bases and J 5 bases; bases outside gene matches: 6. Germline CDR1 and CDR2: SQVTM and ANQGSEA. This chain's CDR3 is CSVGSQRGETQYF. The CDR3 DNA follows: TGCAGCGTTGGGTCCCAGCGGGGGGAGACCCAGTACTTC.

V usage is TRBV7-2 and J usage is TRBJ2-3; 11 nucleotides line up with TRBD2. V dropped 7 bases and J dropped 1; count of bases not matched to a gene: 4. Germline loops: CDR1 SGHTA, CDR2 FQGNSA. This CDR3 has 15 amino acids. As DNA, the CDR3 is TGTGCCAGCACTATACTAGCGGGGGGCACAGATACGCAGTATTTT. Translating gives CASTILAGGTDTQYF. Based on the CDR3 plus reference TRBV7-2 and TRBJ2-3, the full variable domain is GAGVSQSPSNKVTEKGKDVELRCDPISGHTALYWYRQSLGQGLEFLIYFQGNSAPDKSGLPSDRFSAERTGGSVSTLTIQRTQQEDSAVYLCASTILAGGTDTQYFGPGTRLTVL.

This clone was recorded a few times. The chain joins TRBV5-1 to TRBJ1-3; D is ambiguous. The germline V gene encodes CDR1 SGHRS and CDR2 YFSETQ. CDR3 length: 14 residues. Deletions cut 0 bases from V and 2 bases from J, with 6 bases between. CDR3 sequence reads: CASSLGVAGNTIYF. As DNA, the CDR3 is TGCGCCAGCAGCTTGGGCGTTGCTGGAAACACCATATATTTT. The variable domain in full, completed from reference TRBV5-1 and TRBJ1-3, reads KAGVTQTPRYLIKTRGQQVTLSCSPISGHRSVSWYQQTPGQGLQFLFEYFSETQRNKGNFPGRFSGRQFSNSRSEMNVSTLELGDSALYLCASSLGVAGNTIYFGEGSWLTVV.

The chain is built from TRBV19 and TRBJ1-4; D is undetermined. The CDR3 spans 13 residues. With 6 bases removed from V and 5 bases from J, the gap between germline ends came to 10 bases. The germline CDR1 and CDR2 sequences are LNHDA and SQIVND (reference sequence). This chain's CDR3 is CASRRHPNEKLFF. Here the CDR3 DNA reads TGTGCCAGTAGGAGACACCCGAATGAAAAACTGTTTTTT.

This chain uses TRBV18 with TRBJ2-2; 7 bases are shared with TRBD1. Germline CDR1 reads KGHSH; CDR2 reads LQKENI. This CDR3 has 15 amino acids. Trimming took 2 bases from V and 4 from J; bases not matched to a gene: 4. This CDR3 is CASSPRQGGTGELFF. In nucleotides, the CDR3 is TGTGCCAGCTCACCAAGACAGGGCGGCACCGGGGAGCTGTTTTTT.

The rearrangement joins TRBV29-1 to TRBJ2-6; TRBD1 agrees at 8 bases. Unmatched junction bases numbered 6, after V lost 4 bases and J lost 1 base. The CDR3 runs 16 residues. Germline assignment: CDR1 SQVTM and CDR2 ANQGSEA. In nucleotides, the CDR3 is TGCAGCGTTGCCCAGGGGGCTCGGTCTGGGGCCAACGTCCTGACTTTC. Amino acids: CSVAQGARSGANVLTF.

This chain connects TRBV19 to TRBJ1-4; TRBD1 matches at 7 bases. V gave up 7 bases and J gave up 5 bases; unmatched junction bases: 7. Looked up from germline, CDR1 is LNHDA and CDR2 is SQIVND (reference sequence). CDR3 length: 14 amino acids. This chain's CDR3 is CASTRDRQNEKLFF. CDR3 in DNA: TGTGCCAGTACCCGGGACAGACAGAATGAAAAACTGTTTTTT.

The rearrangement joins TRBV5-6 to TRBJ1-2; maybe TRBD1 (6 bases). Trimming removed 4 bases from V and 8 bases from J, with 15 bases in between. The CDR3 has 13 amino acids. CDR1 is SGHDT and CDR2 is YYEEEE in the germline V gene. The CDR3 sequence: CASSLQGSWGYTF. In DNA, the CDR3 is TGTGCCAGCAGCCTACAGGGTTCATGGGGCTACACCTTC. The full variable domain, with the rest looked up from reference TRBV5-6 and TRBJ1-2, is DAGVTQSPTHLIKTRGQQVTLRCSPKSGHDTVSWYQQALGQGPQFIFQYYEEEERQRGNFPDRFSGHQFPNYSSELNVNALLLGDSALYLCASSLQGSWGYTFGSGTRLTVV.

V is TRBV14 and J is TRBJ2-3, with TRBD2 matching 7 bases. The V segment lost 4 bases and the J segment 2 bases; nucleotides outside the gene matches: 6. The germline gives CDR1 SGHDN, CDR2 FVKESK. The CDR3 contains 15 residues. The CDR3 loop reads CASSRPRDYTDTQYF. CDR3 bases: TGTGCCAGCAGCCGCCCCCGGGACTACACAGATACGCAGTATTTT. Based on the CDR3 plus reference TRBV14 and TRBJ2-3, the full variable domain is EAGVTQFPSHSVIEKGQTVTLRCDPISGHDNLYWYRRVMGKEIKFLLHFVKESKQDESGMPNNRFLAERTGGTYSTLKVQPAELEDSGVYFCASSRPRDYTDTQYFGPGTRLTVL.

This clone appeared a few times. The chain carries TRBV2 and TRBJ2-1; TRBD2 agrees at 12 bases. CDR1 is SNHLY, CDR2 FYNNEI, per germline. Losses at the gene ends were 7 bases for V and 9 bases for J; bases not matched to a gene: 10. This CDR3 has 15 residues. CDR3 residues: CASTKQASGGGEQFF. CDR3 nucleotide sequence: TGTGCCAGCACTAAACAAGCTAGCGGGGGGGGTGAGCAGTTCTTC.

V usage is TRBV5-1 and J usage is TRBJ2-2, with 7 bases lining up with TRBD2. Germline CDR1 and CDR2: SGHRS and YFSETQ. This CDR3 contains 15 residues. J lost 2 bases, V lost 0 bases, and 1 base had no gene match. This CDR3 reads CASSLGLANTGELFF. The CDR3 nucleotides are TGCGCCAGCAGCTTGGGACTAGCCAACACCGGGGAGCTGTTTTTT.

The chain employs TRBV6-2 or TRBV6-3 and TRBJ1-6; 7 bases fit TRBD1. Trimming at V came to 6 bases and at J to 10 bases, leaving 12 bases not matched to a gene. The V gene's germline CDR1 is MNHEY and CDR2 SVGEGT. This CDR3 has 15 residues. The CDR3 DNA follows: TGTGCCAGCAGCCCACAGGGGTCGGGAATCTCACCCCTCCACTTT. Translating it yields CASSPQGSGISPLHF.

The chain recombines TRBV5-1 with TRBJ2-5, with D possibly TRBD2 on 5 matching bases. The CDR3 loop spans 13 amino acids. Per germline, CDR1 SGHRS and CDR2 YFSETQ. Trimming left V 4 bases short and J 4 bases short, with 11 bases between. The CDR3 sequence is CASSLRASETQYF. Written as DNA, the CDR3 is TGCGCCAGCAGCCTGCGGGCCTCAGAGACCCAGTACTTC.

This sequence joins TRBV11-2 and TRBJ2-2; D is possibly TRBD2 (6 bases). Germline CDR1 and CDR2: SGHAT and FQNNGV. Deletions cut 2 bases from V and 7 bases from J, with 11 bases between. The CDR3 contains 14 residues. The CDR3 region is CASSLSVGGGELFF. DNA of the CDR3: TGTGCCAGCAGCTTATCTGTCGGGGGCGGGGAGCTGTTTTTT.

The V and J genes are TRBV2 and TRBJ2-2; D is perhaps TRBD2 (5 bases). Trimming shortened V by 2 bases and J by 7 bases, and 11 bases separated the two germline ends. The germline CDR1 and CDR2 sequences are SNHLY and FYNNEI. The CDR3 contains 14 residues. The CDR3 DNA is TGTGCCAGCAGTGAAAAGCGGCGAGACGGGGAGCTGTTTTTT. Translating it yields CASSEKRRDGELFF. The variable domain in full, with the rest retrieved from reference TRBV2 and TRBJ2-2, is EPEVTQTPSHQVTQMGQEVILRCVPISNHLYFYWYRQILGQKVEFLVSFYNNEISEKSEIFDDQFSVERPDGSNFTLKIRSTKLEDSAMYFCASSEKRRDGELFFGEGSRLTVL.

The chain carries TRBV7-2 and TRBJ2-2, with D perhaps TRBD1 (5 bases). The V and J ends lost 3 bases and 2 bases respectively, with 13 bases between them. CDR1 SGHTA and CDR2 FQGNSA come from the germline V gene. The CDR3 runs 16 residues. CDR3 protein: CASSFRPQGNTGELFF. DNA for the CDR3: TGTGCCAGCAGCTTCAGGCCCCAGGGAAACACCGGGGAGCTGTTTTTT. Combining the CDR3 with reference TRBV7-2 and TRBJ2-2 gives the whole variable domain GAGVSQSPSNKVTEKGKDVELRCDPISGHTALYWYRQSLGQGLEFLIYFQGNSAPDKSGLPSDRFSAERTGGSVSTLTIQRTQQEDSAVYLCASSFRPQGNTGELFFGEGSRLTVL.

The CDR3 DNA is TGTGCCTGGAGCTCCAGGGACAGCCTCAGGTTGCAGTACTTC. It codes for CAWSSRDSLRLQYF. V and J are TRBV30 and TRBJ2-7; the match to TRBD1 covers 7 bases. CDR1 GTSNPN and CDR2 SVGIG come from the germline V gene (reference sequence). With 3 bases clipped from V and 9 bases from J, the junction kept 14 bases outside the gene matches. The CDR3 length is 14 residues.

The chain recombines TRBV6-5 with TRBJ1-5; 8 positions agree with TRBD1. V was pared by 6 bases and J by 8 bases, with 9 bases of the junction left unmatched. From germline, CDR1 is MNHEY and CDR2 SVGAGI. The CDR3 is made up of 14 amino acids. The CDR3 DNA is TGTGCCAGCAGAAAAGACAGGGGCAGGGAGCCCCAGCATTTT. This encodes CASRKDRGREPQHF.

This chain joins TRBV7-9 and TRBJ1-2; 12 bases match TRBD1. Germline lookup yields CDR1 SEHNR and CDR2 FQNEAQ (reference sequence). The CDR3 has 14 amino acids. The V gene end was trimmed by 5 bases and the J gene end by 4 bases; junction bases not matched to a gene: 2. CDR3 in DNA: TGTGCCAGCAGCCTGGGACAGGGGGCCTATGGCTACACCTTC. Protein sequence: CASSLGQGAYGYTF.

V gene TRBV18 combines with J gene TRBJ1-5, with 9 nucleotides matching TRBD1. V trimming: 4 bases; J trimming: 1 base; junction bases outside the gene matches: 8. The CDR3 covers 17 residues. Germline CDR1 KGHSH, CDR2 LQKENI. The CDR3 reads CASSQQAQGASNQPQHF. CDR3 DNA: TGTGCCAGCTCACAGCAAGCACAGGGGGCGAGCAATCAGCCCCAGCATTTT.

The chain is built from TRBV6-5 and TRBJ2-5; TRBD2 aligns across 7 bases. The V and J ends lost 4 bases and 1 base, in that order; junction bases with no gene match: 6. In germline, CDR1 is MNHEY, CDR2 SVGAGI. The CDR3 is 15 amino acids. CDR3 residues: CASSFIRGVQETQYF. The CDR3 coding sequence is TGTGCCAGCAGTTTTATCCGGGGGGTCCAAGAGACCCAGTACTTC.

The V gene is TRBV6-6, the J gene TRBJ1-1; D remains unclear. Between the trimmed V and J ends, which lost 7 bases and 4 bases, there was a span of 16 bases. Per the germline V gene, CDR1 is MNHNY and CDR2 is SVGAGI (reference sequence). This CDR3 comprises 14 residues. The CDR3 coding sequence is TGTGCCAGCAACCTGGGGAGGGTCGGCACTGAAGCTTTCTTT. This translates into CASNLGRVGTEAFF.

This clone was seen only once. The CDR3 is CASSPRQLRNTEAFF. The CDR3 coding sequence is TGCGCCAGCAGCCCTCGACAGCTGAGAAACACTGAAGCTTTCTTT. The chain carries TRBV4-1 and TRBJ1-1, with D possibly matching TRBD1 (5 bases). The CDR3 runs 15 residues. Germline V gives CDR1 MGHRA, CDR2 YSYEKL. Trimming stripped 4 bases from V and 2 bases from J, with 14 bases between.

The gene calls are TRBV30 and TRBJ2-3; 9 nucleotides agree with TRBD2. J gave up 0 bases and V 2 bases, and 3 bases lay outside the gene matches. CDR3 length: 15 amino acids. Germline lookup yields CDR1 GTSNPN and CDR2 SVGIG (reference sequence). In DNA form, the CDR3 reads TGTGCCTGGAGTTTGCTAGCGGGAAGCACAGATACGCAGTATTTT. It encodes CAWSLLAGSTDTQYF.

The V and J genes are TRBV11-2 and TRBJ1-6; D not resolved. The germline CDR1 and CDR2 sequences are SGHAT and FQNNGV. The CDR3 spans 13 residues. V was shortened by 3 bases and J by 9 bases, with 9 bases between the two germline ends. The CDR3 spells CASSFRGSSPLHF. The CDR3, as DNA: TGTGCCAGCAGCTTCCGGGGTTCTTCACCCCTCCACTTT.

The count of this clone is one. This chain uses TRBV5-5 with TRBJ2-1; 9 bases map to TRBD2. The ends lost 5 bases at V and 4 bases at J; junction bases unmatched: 13. The CDR3 is 17 residues long. Germline-derived CDR1 and CDR2 are SGHKS and YYEKEE (reference sequence). The CDR3 loop is CASSLAFALAGYNEQFF. The CDR3 region has the DNA TGTGCCAGCAGTCTGGCCTTCGCGCTAGCGGGGTACAATGAGCAGTTCTTC.

This chain connects TRBV19 to TRBJ2-1; 9 bases agree with TRBD1. CDR3 length equals 16 residues. The V gene's germline CDR1 is LNHDA and CDR2 SQIVND (reference sequence). V shed 5 bases, J shed 7 bases, and the junction held 12 bases outside the gene matches. CDR3 nucleotides: TGTGCCAGTAGTCCTAGGAGGGGACAGGGAGGTAATGAGCAGTTCTTC. Translated, it gives CASSPRRGQGGNEQFF.

This clone was detected once. This rearrangement joins TRBV13 to TRBJ1-5, with D possibly TRBD1 on 5 matching bases. The CDR3 is 13 residues long. Trimming took 5 bases from V and 5 from J, leaving 10 bases between them. Germline lookup yields CDR1 PRHDT and CDR2 FYEKMQ (reference sequence). The CDR3 DNA follows: TGTGCCAGCAGCCTGGGGCATTATCAGCCCCAGCATTTT. Translated, it gives CASSLGHYQPQHF. The entire variable domain, with the rest obtained from reference TRBV13 and TRBJ1-5, is as follows: AAGVIQSPRHLIKEKRETATLKCYPIPRHDTVYWYQQGPGQDPQFLISFYEKMQSDKGSIPDRFSAQQFSDYHSELNMSSLELGDSALYFCASSLGHYQPQHFGDGTRLSIL.

This rearrangement joins TRBV2 to TRBJ2-7, with D tentatively TRBD2 (6 bases). The germline V gene has CDR1 SNHLY and CDR2 FYNNEI. This CDR3 is built from 14 residues. Trimming shortened V by 4 bases and J by 0 bases, and 10 bases separated the two germline ends. The CDR3 loop reads CASSGRDGSYEQYF. CDR3 DNA sequence: TGTGCCAGCAGTGGGCGGGACGGCTCCTACGAGCAGTACTTC.

This chain connects TRBV6-5 to TRBJ1-3, with no clear D. V lost 4 bases and J 0 bases, leaving 4 bases between the germline ends. Per the germline V gene, CDR1 is MNHEY and CDR2 is SVGAGI. This CDR3 contains 13 residues. Here the CDR3 DNA reads TGTGCCAGCAGTTTATCCTCTGGAAACACCATATATTTT. It translates to CASSLSSGNTIYF.